The entry below describes one T cell receptor beta chain. What antigen it recognizes has not been identified. No base quality values were provided; no much bigger clone lies one nucleotide off. Its CDR3 holds 16 amino acids, cysteine through phenylalanine. Of all the DNA, just the CDR3 is kept, 48 bases in frame from base 1. Relative to germline, V is 5 bases shorter and J is 0 bases shorter, with 11 bases between their ends. The germline V gene sets CDR1 to MDHEN and CDR2 to SYDVKM. The data stem from a study of blood T cell repertoires in COVID-19 (TCRdb year 2020). For the wider study: The collaborator samples originated in the United States, Italy and Spain and spanned the acute and convalescent phases of COVID-19. A de-identified subject ID, COVID-19 status, age in years and sex were almost always included in the sample metadata. Where available, HLA class I and class II types were taken from metadata supplied by the sample provider and were not determined by assay-based typing. The prospective study material was composed of cDNA or gDNA derived from T cells, B-cell-depleted T cells, or PBMCs. The repertoires were released in a freely available public database intended as a resource for research on the immune response to SARS-CoV-2. The samples were drawn from two sources: the first 160 participants of the ongoing ImmuneRACE study, and 1,000 to 1,500 subjects contributed by 6 global collaborators. Deeply sampled blood TCRbeta repertoires from subjects exposed to, actively infected with, or recovered from COVID-19 were included in the dataset. Beyond this particular receptor, the publication reports: Clinical and demographic metadata were provided uncurated, with the amount varying by source and participant.

Another Seattle source contributed samples from volunteer blood donors who had recovered from COVID-19. Collaborating institutions collected whole blood in K2EDTA tubes following their own protocols. Collaborator samples were shipped for TCRbeta analysis as frozen whole blood, isolated PBMCs, or DNA extracted from either sample type. The immunoSEQ Assay, a bias-controlled multiplex PCR, was used to amplify TCRbeta CDR3 regions from genomic DNA. Concerning the study's data processing: Within the assay, amplification of reference gene primers was used to estimate how many nucleated cells each sample contained. Sequence reads were collapsed and filtered to measure the absolute abundance of every unique TCRbeta CDR3 rearrangement. Productive Simpson clonality was computed per sample as the square root of Simpson's diversity index over productive rearrangements. Not all clones reach the TCRdb copy of this immuneACCESS table, which keeps in-frame sequences only. Checked studies attribute under half of the gap to unresolved V genes and leave the rest unexplained. For V, J and clone size, that table is used; D and trimming come from the DNA. In this sample the table shows around 300,000 clones, 83% of which occur a single time. 8.5% to 9.5% of the sample is held by the ten biggest clonotypes.

In this chain, TRBV28 is recombined with TRBJ2-6; TRBD2 is a possible D gene, resting on 7 matching bases. Source material: peripheral blood. The TCR sequence derives from a woman in her forties or fifties who had recovered from COVID-19. The DNA sequence is as follows: TGTGCCAGCAGTGGGGGGGCCTCCTCTGGGGCCAACGTCCTGACTTTC. This sequence encodes CASSGGASSGANVLTF.